A single sample is the source of the 21 T cell receptor beta chains below, sequenced in a study of metastatic and nonmetastatic thyroid tumors. TCRdb used MiXCR to call clones anew from the PCR reads. The table includes tens of thousands of clones, about 16% detected once. No patient received treatment before thyroid surgery. The sample taken for sequencing was blood. These receptors were obtained from a male donor with papillary thyroid cancer or a benign thyroid nodule (not recorded which). Some clones in this sample may be carry-over from other donors' samples.

In its sample, this clone was seen many times. For the CDR3, the DNA is TGTGCCAGCAGCCAGGTGGGGGGCACAGATACGCAGTATTTT. Protein product: CASSQVGGTDTQYF. The chain has TRBV7-2 and TRBJ2-3; possibly TRBD1 or TRBD2 for D (5 bases each). Germline V CDR1 and CDR2: SGHTA, FQGNSA. V dropped 5 bases and J dropped 1 base, with 10 bases sitting between them. The CDR3 is 14 amino acids.

In this sample, this clone turned up many times. The chain joins TRBV6-2 or TRBV6-3 to TRBJ2-1; no clear D. The germline V and J ends were trimmed by 2 bases and 4 bases, with 18 bases remaining between them. Germline lookup yields CDR1 MNHEY and CDR2 SVGEGT. The CDR3 length is 17 residues. The CDR3 DNA reads as TGTGCCAGCAGTTACCCCCAGAGCCTAAGTTCGTACAATGAGCAGTTCTTC. This translates into CASSYPQSLSSYNEQFF.

This clone occurred many times. Other DNA sequences in the sample encode the same CDR3. The chain recombines TRBV7-8 with TRBJ1-5; 9 bases are shared with TRBD1. The germline V gene has CDR1 SGHVS and CDR2 FQNEAQ. V trimming: 5 bases; J trimming: 7 bases; junction bases outside the gene matches: 9. This CDR3 is 15 amino acids long. In DNA, the CDR3 is TGTGCCAGCAGCGCCCCCGGGACAGGGTTCCAGCCCCAGCATTTT. This translates into CASSAPGTGFQPQHF.

This clone was seen ten or more times. The gene calls are TRBV3-1 and TRBJ2-7, with D perhaps matching TRBD1 or TRBD2 (6 bases each). With 4 bases removed from V and 4 bases from J, the gap between germline ends came to 23 bases. The CDR3 sequence is 17 residues long. The germline V gene has CDR1 LGHDT and CDR2 YNNKEL (reference sequence). The CDR3 region is CASSRRVIGGSRYEQYF. The DNA for the CDR3 is TGTGCCAGCAGCCGTAGGGTAATAGGGGGGTCCAGGTACGAGCAGTACTTC.

This clone occurred a few times. The chain is built from TRBV6-2 or TRBV6-3 and TRBJ2-7; 11 positions agree with TRBD2. Germline V gene lookup returns CDR1 MNHEY and CDR2 SVGEGT. CDR3 length equals 12 residues. V lost 6 bases, J lost 7 bases, and 2 bases stayed unmatched. This chain's CDR3 is CASSWTSGEQYF. CDR3 DNA sequence: TGTGCCAGCAGCTGGACTAGCGGGGAGCAGTACTTC.

This clone was recorded at least ten times. V is TRBV10-3 and J is TRBJ2-5; the match to TRBD1 covers 8 bases. The V segment lost 4 bases and the J segment 4 bases; nucleotides outside the gene matches: 17. This CDR3 is 18 amino acids long. Germline CDR1 reads ENHRY; CDR2 reads SYGVKD. The CDR3 DNA sequence: TGTGCCATCAGTGGCGACCCTGGGACAGGCACGGCCTTAGAGACCCAGTACTTC. Its translation is CAISGDPGTGTALETQYF.

Note on this clone: Being one base from a much bigger clone, this may be a read error. The CDR3 spells CASSVGPLVLAVSTDTQYF. The CDR3 coding sequence is TGTGCCAGCAGCGTAGGCCCCCTGGTACTAGCGGTTAGCACAGATACGCAGTATTTT. The V gene is TRBV9, the J gene TRBJ2-3, with 8 bases aligning to TRBD2. CDR3 length: 19 residues. Germline V gives CDR1 SGDLS, CDR2 YYNGEE. Germline trimming cut 0 bases from V and 0 bases from J; bases unmatched to any gene: 12.

This clone was seen repeatedly, ten times or more. The V and J genes are TRBV20-1 and TRBJ2-2; 12 bases agree with TRBD2. With 5 bases clipped from V and 8 bases from J, the junction kept 9 bases outside the gene matches. The CDR3 has 15 amino acids. Per germline, CDR1 DFQATT and CDR2 SNEGSKA (reference sequence). The CDR3: CSAPRLAGAKGELFF. The CDR3 region has the DNA TGCAGTGCTCCCCGACTAGCGGGAGCTAAGGGGGAGCTGTTTTTT.

On this clone itself: This sequence may be a read error, since a much larger clone differs from it by one base. V gene TRBV9 combines with J gene TRBJ2-2; 9 bases are shared with TRBD2. The CDR3 spans 16 residues. The germline V gene has CDR1 SGDLS and CDR2 YYNGEE. In nucleotides, the CDR3 is TGTACCAGCAGCTCGTTAGCGGGGGTTAACACCGGGGAGCTGTTTTTT. Amino acid sequence: CTSSSLAGVNTGELFF.

On this clone itself: A much larger clone lies a single base off, so this may be a read error. The chain links TRBV18 to TRBJ2-2; D is perhaps TRBD1 or TRBD2 (5 bases each). The CDR3 sequence is 15 residues long. Germline V gives CDR1 KGHSH, CDR2 LQKENI. V lost 5 bases, J lost 4 bases, and 14 bases lay in between. Here the CDR3 reads CASSSGRARTGELFF. As DNA, the CDR3 is TGTGCCAGCTCATCGGGACGGGCGCGCACCGGGGAGCTGTTTTTT.

The chain has TRBV2 and TRBJ2-6; the D gene is possibly TRBD1 (5 bases). V lost 2 bases and J lost 4, with 9 bases in between. Germline CDR1 and CDR2: SNHLY and FYNNEI. CDR3 length equals 15 residues. DNA for the CDR3: TGTGCCAGCAGTGAAACTTCAGGGGGGGCCAACGTCCTGACTTTC. It codes for CASSETSGGANVLTF.

About this clone: A much larger clone lies a single base off, so this may be a read error. The sample contains more than one DNA sequence encoding this CDR3. V gene TRBV10-2 combines with J gene TRBJ1-4; no clear D gene. The germline V gene encodes CDR1 WSHSY and CDR2 SAAADI. With 3 bases removed from V and 7 bases from J, the gap between germline ends came to 3 bases. This CDR3 spans 11 amino acids. In DNA, the CDR3 is TGCGCCAGCAGTGACGGTGAAAAACTGTTTTTT. Encoded protein: CASSDGEKLFF.

This clone was seen more than once but under ten times. The conserved phenylalanine or tryptophan is not found at the CDR3 terminus, so this likely reflects a read error. Other DNA variants within this sample encode the same CDR3. The chain couples TRBV20-1 to TRBJ2-7; TRBD1 is a possible D gene (6 bases). V lost 3 bases to trimming and J lost 4 bases, with 16 bases between them. Germline CDR1 and CDR2: DFQATT and SNEGSKA (reference sequence). This CDR3 is 14 amino acids long. CDR3 coding DNA: TGCAGTGCTAGCAACGGACAGAGCTCATACGAGCAGTACATC. The encoded protein is CSASNGQSSYEQYI.

This clone was counted ten times or more. This rearrangement joins TRBV20-1 to TRBJ1-2; D remains unclear. Germline-derived CDR1 and CDR2 are DFQATT and SNEGSKA (reference sequence). This CDR3 contains 12 residues. V was cut by 5 bases and J by 4 bases, with 11 bases left in between. CDR3 in amino acids: CSALAGSYGYTF. DNA for the CDR3: TGCAGTGCTCTAGCCGGGAGCTATGGCTACACCTTC.

Ten or more counts support this clone. Other DNA sequences within the sample encode an identical CDR3. The rearrangement uses TRBV2 and TRBJ2-7, with 9 bases fitting TRBD1. This CDR3 has 15 amino acids. Per germline, CDR1 SNHLY and CDR2 FYNNEI. The V gene end was trimmed by 6 bases and the J gene end by 4 bases; junction bases not matched to a gene: 10. The CDR3 DNA follows: TGTGCCAGCAGCGTACAGGGGGCGGTGAAGTACGAGCAGTACTTC. Translating gives CASSVQGAVKYEQYF.

This clone was recorded many times. The rearrangement links TRBV9 to TRBJ2-1; 10 positions match TRBD2. The germline CDR1 and CDR2 sequences are SGDLS and YYNGEE. The CDR3 is 16 residues long. With V trimmed by 4 bases and J by 3 bases, 7 bases remained unmatched. CDR3 protein: CASSLPLAGDYNEQFF. The CDR3 nucleotides are TGTGCCAGCAGCCTCCCCCTAGCGGGAGACTACAATGAGCAGTTCTTC. Drawing the rest from reference TRBV9 and TRBJ2-1, the complete variable domain is DSGVTQTPKHLITATGQRVTLRCSPRSGDLSVYWYQQSLDQGLQFLIQYYNGEERAKGNILERFSAQQFPDLHSELNLSSLELGDSALYFCASSLPLAGDYNEQFFGPGTRLTVL.

This rearrangement joins TRBV30 to TRBJ1-6, with unresolved D. Germline loops: CDR1 GTSNPN, CDR2 SVGIG (reference sequence). The CDR3 contains 14 residues. The V end was cut by 3 bases, the J end by 4 bases, with 10 bases between. CDR3 coding DNA: TGTGCCTGGAGGCCCCCCCCTTATAATTCACCCCTCCACTTT. Its translation: CAWRPPPYNSPLHF.

The table lists this clone with many counts. V and J are TRBV20-1 and TRBJ1-6; TRBD1 might be the D (5 bases). Germline-derived CDR1 and CDR2 are DFQATT and SNEGSKA (reference sequence). The CDR3 extends over 15 amino acids. Trimming took off 0 bases at V and 10 bases at J, with 16 bases between the two ends. CDR3 region: CSARDDGRGDSPLHF. As DNA, the CDR3 is TGCAGTGCTAGAGATGATGGGAGGGGAGACTCACCCCTCCACTTT.

Turning to this clone: A much larger clone differs by one base, so this may be a read error. The CDR3 nucleotides read TGTGCCAGTAGTAACGGGGGGACTTACAATGAGCAGTTCTTC. It is translated as CASSNGGTYNEQFF. The rearrangement joins TRBV19 to TRBJ2-1; TRBD2 matches 7 bases. Germline V gives CDR1 LNHDA, CDR2 SQIVND (reference sequence). V lost 4 bases, J lost 4 bases, and 4 bases stayed unmatched. The CDR3 is 14 residues long.

This clone appeared many times. The junction departs from germline at one end; a sequencing error may be responsible. Other DNA sequences within the sample encode an identical CDR3. This rearrangement joins TRBV6-1 to TRBJ1-6; TRBD1 is a possible D gene (6 bases). The germline CDR1 and CDR2 sequences are MNHNS and SASEGT. This CDR3 is built from 16 residues. The CDR3 sequence: CASSKAGASYNSPLHF. The CDR3 DNA sequence: TGTGCCAGCAGTAAAGCAGGGGCTTCCTATAATTCACCCCTCCACTTT.

The V and J genes are TRBV12-3 or TRBV12-4 and TRBJ2-3; D gene ambiguous. Between the trimmed V and J ends, which lost 2 bases and 5 bases, there was a span of 8 bases. CDR3 size: 13 residues. Here the CDR3 reads CASSLKLKDTQYF. The CDR3 nucleotides are TGTGCCAGCAGTTTAAAGCTCAAAGATACGCAGTATTTT.